One and the same sample provided the 21 T cell receptor beta chains below, sequenced in a study of blood T cell repertoires in COVID-19. Assay: immunoSEQ multiplex PCR; the TCRdb copy retains only in-frame clones and omits some. The sample has approximately 170,000 clones; 88% are singletons. Input material: peripheral blood. The origin of the receptors is a man aged 60 to 69 with acute or convalescent COVID-19.

The rearrangement uses TRBV7-9 and TRBJ1-5, with TRBD1 matching 7 bases. The length of the CDR3 is 15 residues. CDR1 is SEHNR and CDR2 is FQNEAQ in the germline V gene (reference sequence). Trimming removed 5 bases from V and 3 bases from J; junction bases left unmatched: 7. The CDR3 DNA is TGTGCCAGCAGCGGCGGGACAGCGCTCAATCAGCCCCAGCATTTT. Amino acids: CASSGGTALNQPQHF.

V and J are TRBV5-5 and TRBJ1-2; D remains ambiguous. This CDR3 is 12 amino acids long. V was clipped by 3 bases and J by 5 bases, with 8 bases between them. Germline V gene sequence: CDR1 SGHKS, CDR2 YYEKEE (reference sequence). CDR3 sequence reads: CASSYEDYGYTF. The DNA for the CDR3 is TGTGCCAGCAGCTATGAGGATTATGGCTACACCTTC.

The chain links TRBV29-1 to TRBJ2-3, with a tentative D call TRBD2 (6 bases). CDR1 SQVTM and CDR2 ANQGSEA come from the germline V gene. CDR3 length: 14 residues. Trimming took 6 bases from V and 2 from J, leaving 15 bases between them. The CDR3 protein is CSVLPGLNTDTQYF. Written as DNA, the CDR3 is TGCAGCGTATTACCGGGACTCAACACAGATACGCAGTATTTT.

As DNA, the CDR3 is TGTGCCAGCAGGACAGGGGGCGCCGCCGGGGAGCTGTTTTTT. This codes for CASRTGGAAGELFF. V usage is TRBV6-6 and J usage is TRBJ2-2; 10 positions match TRBD1. CDR3 length: 14 residues. The trim removed 6 bases at V and 6 bases at J, leaving 4 bases unmatched. Germline CDR1 MNHNY, CDR2 SVGAGI (reference sequence).

The genes are TRBV29-1 and TRBJ1-1; 9 bases match TRBD1. The V gene end was trimmed by 8 bases and the J gene end by 7 bases; junction bases not matched to a gene: 8. Germline V gives CDR1 SQVTM, CDR2 ANQGSEA. The CDR3 spans 12 residues. The CDR3 region is CSTRGQGSEAFF. DNA for the CDR3: TGCAGCACCCGAGGACAGGGGAGTGAAGCTTTCTTT.

The chain links TRBV7-3 to TRBJ2-1, with 10 bases fitting TRBD2. The germline gives CDR1 SGHTA, CDR2 FQGTGA. CDR3 length: 14 residues. V trimming: 5 bases; J trimming: 6 bases; junction bases outside the gene matches: 4. The CDR3 region has the DNA TGTGCCAGCAGCGAAGGACTAGCGGTCAATGAGCAGTTCTTC. Its protein product is CASSEGLAVNEQFF.

This clone was recorded once. The V and J genes are TRBV9 and TRBJ2-2; the D gene is possibly TRBD1 (5 bases). This CDR3 spans 16 amino acids. V shed 0 bases and J shed 4 bases, with 13 bases lying between them. Germline CDR1 reads SGDLS; CDR2 reads YYNGEE. The CDR3 DNA reads TGTGCCAGCAGCGTAGGGGGCGCAGGTTTCACCGGGGAGCTGTTTTTT. It is translated as CASSVGGAGFTGELFF. The variable domain in full, completed from reference TRBV9 and TRBJ2-2, reads DSGVTQTPKHLITATGQRVTLRCSPRSGDLSVYWYQQSLDQGLQFLIQYYNGEERAKGNILERFSAQQFPDLHSELNLSSLELGDSALYFCASSVGGAGFTGELFFGEGSRLTVL.

The chain carries TRBV6-5 and TRBJ2-1; TRBD1 aligns across 11 bases. Looked up from germline, CDR1 is MNHEY and CDR2 is SVGAGI. V shed 7 bases and J 9 bases; nucleotides not matched to a gene: 8. The CDR3 contains 14 residues. CDR3 sequence reads: CASTLGQGAGEQFF. The CDR3 DNA is TGTGCCAGCACCCTCGGACAGGGGGCGGGTGAGCAGTTCTTC.

V gene TRBV6-5 combines with J gene TRBJ1-2; possibly TRBD1 for D (6 bases). The CDR3 length is 12 residues. The V gene lost 7 bases and the J gene lost 8 bases, with 14 bases spanning the gap. The germline gives CDR1 MNHEY, CDR2 SVGAGI. CDR3 bases: TGTGCCAGCACTACCGGCAGGGGAGGCTACACCTTC. Protein: CASTTGRGGYTF.

The rearrangement links TRBV7-9 to TRBJ2-4, with a weak D call TRBD1 (5 bases). V lost 5 bases and J 9 bases, leaving 20 bases between the germline ends. The CDR3 is 15 residues long. In germline, CDR1 is SEHNR, CDR2 FQNEAQ (reference sequence). The CDR3 reads CASSPTVDTLPIQYF. The CDR3 nucleotides are TGTGCCAGCAGCCCGACAGTGGACACCCTACCCATTCAGTACTTC. Full variable domain (rest looked up from reference TRBV7-9 and TRBJ2-4): DTGVSQNPRHKITKRGQNVTFRCDPISEHNRLYWYRQTLGQGPEFLTYFQNEAQLEKSRLLSDRFSAERPKGSFSTLEIQRTEQGDSAMYLCASSPTVDTLPIQYFGAGTRLSVL.

The rearrangement uses TRBV24-1 and TRBJ1-4, with TRBD1 matching 7 bases. The CDR3 totals 14 residues. The germline gives CDR1 KGHDR, CDR2 SFDVKD. The V segment lost 6 bases and the J segment 5 bases; nucleotides outside the gene matches: 5. This CDR3 reads CATSRGGSNEKLFF. The CDR3 region has the DNA TGTGCCACCAGTCGAGGGGGCAGCAATGAAAAACTGTTTTTT.

This clone came up a few times. The chain links TRBV7-2 to TRBJ2-7, with TRBD1 matching 10 bases. V trimming: 5 bases; J trimming: 6 bases; junction bases outside the gene matches: 4. CDR1 SGHTA and CDR2 FQGNSA come from the germline V gene. CDR3 length: 13 amino acids. The CDR3 region has the DNA TGTGCCAGCAGCGTGACAGGGGGCTCCGAGCAGTACTTC. This gives the protein CASSVTGGSEQYF.

The rearrangement links TRBV5-1 to TRBJ1-4, with 7 bases that match TRBD1. V was pared by 4 bases and J by 2 bases, with 8 bases of the junction left unmatched. The CDR3 loop spans 16 amino acids. The germline V gene has CDR1 SGHRS and CDR2 YFSETQ. The CDR3 loop is CASSPGTVYTNEKLFF. The CDR3 DNA reads TGCGCCAGCAGCCCGGGGACAGTATATACTAATGAAAAACTGTTTTTT.

The rearrangement joins TRBV7-2 to TRBJ2-1, with 9 bases fitting TRBD2. The CDR3 runs 16 residues. V dropped 1 base and J dropped 0; count of bases not matched to a gene: 1. In germline, CDR1 is SGHTA, CDR2 FQGNSA. CDR3 sequence: CASSLGSGGSYNEQFF. The CDR3 region has the DNA TGTGCCAGCAGCTTAGGTAGCGGGGGCTCCTACAATGAGCAGTTCTTC.

CDR3 protein: CASSFSSGRALKTQYF. CDR3 nucleotides: TGTGCCAGCAGCTTCTCTAGCGGGAGGGCCTTGAAGACCCAGTACTTC. V usage is TRBV7-2 and J usage is TRBJ2-5; 12 bases match TRBD2. J was trimmed by 6 bases and V by 3 bases; bases with no gene match: 8. This CDR3 spans 16 amino acids. Germline V lookup: CDR1 SGHTA, CDR2 FQGNSA.

The rearrangement uses TRBV7-9 and TRBJ1-2; D may be TRBD1 (6 bases). Trimming pared 6 bases from V and 8 bases from J, leaving 19 bases between. The CDR3 consists of 14 residues. Germline assignment: CDR1 SEHNR and CDR2 FQNEAQ (reference sequence). The chain's CDR3 is CASRFSDRSVGYTF. In DNA, the CDR3 is TGTGCCAGCAGATTTTCGGACAGAAGCGTGGGCTACACCTTC.

As DNA, the CDR3 is TGTGCCACCAGCACCGATTACAGGACCTCTGGAAACACCATATATTTT. Translated: CATSTDYRTSGNTIYF. The gene calls are TRBV15 and TRBJ1-3; the D gene is possibly TRBD1 (5 bases). Germline-derived CDR1 and CDR2 are LNHNV and YYDKDF (reference sequence). This CDR3 contains 16 residues. The ends were cut back, 4 bases at V and 0 bases at J, with 13 bases in the middle.

The chain has TRBV11-2 and TRBJ2-7, with 10 bases that match TRBD1. J gave up 4 bases and V 4 bases, and 4 bases lay outside the gene matches. The CDR3 totals 14 residues. Germline CDR1 is SGHAT and CDR2 is FQNNGV. This chain's CDR3 is CASSSRQGAYEQYF. As DNA, the CDR3 is TGTGCCAGCAGCTCGAGACAGGGGGCGTACGAGCAGTACTTC.

The chain couples TRBV30 to TRBJ2-3; 9 positions agree with TRBD1. V lost 2 bases, J lost 6 bases, and 12 bases stayed unmatched. CDR1 GTSNPN and CDR2 SVGIG come from the germline V gene (reference sequence). The CDR3 consists of 16 residues. Here the CDR3 reads CAWSPGTGQFADTQYF. CDR3 bases: TGTGCCTGGAGTCCTGGGACAGGGCAGTTCGCCGATACGCAGTATTTT.

The CDR3 loop is CASSATGASTF. The CDR3 region has the DNA TGTGCCAGTAGTGCGACAGGGGCTTCCACCTTC. This chain links TRBV19 with TRBJ1-2, with 8 bases that match TRBD1. The CDR3 has 11 amino acids. After removal of 5 bases from V and 13 bases from J, the junction contained 6 bases not matched to a gene. Per germline, CDR1 LNHDA and CDR2 SQIVND (reference sequence).

This chain connects TRBV6-5 to TRBJ2-3; tentative D call: TRBD1 (6 bases). The CDR3 loop spans 15 amino acids. Trimming left V 2 bases short and J 1 base short, with 10 bases between. Germline CDR1 is MNHEY and CDR2 is SVGAGI. CDR3 loop: CASSYVGARTDTQYF. CDR3 in DNA: TGTGCCAGCAGTTACGTGGGGGCGCGCACAGATACGCAGTATTTT.